This TCR beta chain was observed in a study of T cell responses to AZD1222 COVID-19 vaccine. The germline V gene encodes CDR1 LGHDT and CDR2 YNNKEL (reference sequence). The CDR3 length is 16 residues. About this clone: The junction departs from germline at one end; a sequencing error may be responsible.

Libraries were prepared by immunoSEQ multiplex PCR; TCRdb keeps only in-frame clonotypes and omits some of them. The sample lists fewer than 45,000 clones, about 88% occurring once. Sample: peripheral blood, taken on day 0 of AZD1222 vaccination. This receptor was taken from an adult in good health. This sequence joins TRBV3-1 (or the pseudogene TRBV3-2) and TRBJ1-5; possibly TRBD1 for D (5 bases). CDR3 amino acids: CIRPGGVSFTYQPQHF. CDR3 nucleotide sequence: TGCATTCGTCCGGGGGGGGTTTCGTTTACTTATCAGCCCCAGCATTTT.